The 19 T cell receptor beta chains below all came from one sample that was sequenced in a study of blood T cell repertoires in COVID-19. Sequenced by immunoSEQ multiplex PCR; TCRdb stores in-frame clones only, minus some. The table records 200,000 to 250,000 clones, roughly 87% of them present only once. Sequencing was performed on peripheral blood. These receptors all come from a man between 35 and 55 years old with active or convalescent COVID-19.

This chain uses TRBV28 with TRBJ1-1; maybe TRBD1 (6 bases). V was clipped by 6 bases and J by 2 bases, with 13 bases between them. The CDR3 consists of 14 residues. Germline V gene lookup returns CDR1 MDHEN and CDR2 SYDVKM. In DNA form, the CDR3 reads TGTGCCAGCAGCCTACAGGGCTTTAACACTGAAGCTTTCTTT. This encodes CASSLQGFNTEAFF.

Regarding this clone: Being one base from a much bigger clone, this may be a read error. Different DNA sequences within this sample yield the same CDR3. CDR3 sequence (DNA): TGTGCCAGCAGCAAACAGGGGAATCAGCCCCAGCATTTT. Its protein product is CASSKQGNQPQHF. The genes are TRBV7-2 and TRBJ1-5; 7 nucleotides align to TRBD1. V trimming: 5 bases; J trimming: 4 bases; junction bases outside the gene matches: 2. Germline values: CDR1 SGHTA, CDR2 FQGNSA. The CDR3 spans 13 residues.

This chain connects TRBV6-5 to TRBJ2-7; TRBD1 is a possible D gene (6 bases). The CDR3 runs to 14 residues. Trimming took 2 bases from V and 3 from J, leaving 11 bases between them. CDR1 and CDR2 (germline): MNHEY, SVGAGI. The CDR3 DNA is TGTGCCAGCAGTTACGACAGGATTCACTACGAGCAGTACTTC. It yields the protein CASSYDRIHYEQYF.

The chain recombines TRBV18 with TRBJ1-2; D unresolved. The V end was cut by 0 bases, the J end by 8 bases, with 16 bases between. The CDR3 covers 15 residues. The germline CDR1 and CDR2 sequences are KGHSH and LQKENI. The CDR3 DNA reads TGTGCCAGCTCACCACCGGTTCAGAGGGCTGGGGGCTACACCTTC. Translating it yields CASSPPVQRAGGYTF.

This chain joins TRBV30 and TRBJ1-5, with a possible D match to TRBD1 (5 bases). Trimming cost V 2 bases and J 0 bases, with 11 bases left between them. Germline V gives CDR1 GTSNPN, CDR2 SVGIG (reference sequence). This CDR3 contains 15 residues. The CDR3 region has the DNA TGTGCCTGGAGTCTCACAGGTTATAGCAATCAGCCCCAGCATTTT. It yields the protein CAWSLTGYSNQPQHF.

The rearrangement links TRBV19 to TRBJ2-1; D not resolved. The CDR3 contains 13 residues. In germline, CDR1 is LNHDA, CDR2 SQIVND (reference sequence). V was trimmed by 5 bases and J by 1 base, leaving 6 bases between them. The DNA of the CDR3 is TGTGCCAGTAGTGCCCTATCCTACAATGAGCAGTTCTTC. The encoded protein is CASSALSYNEQFF.

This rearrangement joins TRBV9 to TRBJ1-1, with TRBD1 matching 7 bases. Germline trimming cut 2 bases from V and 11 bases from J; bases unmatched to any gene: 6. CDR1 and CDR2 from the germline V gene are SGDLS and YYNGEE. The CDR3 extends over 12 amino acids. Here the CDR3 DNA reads TGTGCCAGCAGCGTGTCGACAGGGAGCGCTTTCTTT. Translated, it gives CASSVSTGSAFF.

CDR3 loop: CASSQVRGAVGELFF. Here the CDR3 DNA reads TGCGCCAGCAGCCAAGTCAGGGGCGCGGTCGGGGAGCTGTTTTTT. The rearrangement links TRBV4-1 to TRBJ2-2, with TRBD1 as a possible D gene (6 bases). The CDR3 contains 15 residues. V was trimmed by 1 base and J by 7 bases, leaving 13 bases between them. Germline V gene lookup returns CDR1 MGHRA and CDR2 YSYEKL.

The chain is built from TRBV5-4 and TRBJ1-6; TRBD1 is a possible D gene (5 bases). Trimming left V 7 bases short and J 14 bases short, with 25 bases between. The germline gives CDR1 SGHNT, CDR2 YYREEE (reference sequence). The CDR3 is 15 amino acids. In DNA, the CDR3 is TGTGCCAGCCACATCCAGGGAACAGGCGTTGTCACCCTCCACTTT. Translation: CASHIQGTGVVTLHF.

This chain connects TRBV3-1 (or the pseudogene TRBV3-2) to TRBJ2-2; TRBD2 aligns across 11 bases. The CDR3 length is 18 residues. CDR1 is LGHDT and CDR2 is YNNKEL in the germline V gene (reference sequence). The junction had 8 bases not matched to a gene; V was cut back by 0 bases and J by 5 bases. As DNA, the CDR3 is TGTGCCAGCAGCCAAGATAGGGGACTAGCGGTTTTAACCGGGGAGCTGTTTTTT. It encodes CASSQDRGLAVLTGELFF.

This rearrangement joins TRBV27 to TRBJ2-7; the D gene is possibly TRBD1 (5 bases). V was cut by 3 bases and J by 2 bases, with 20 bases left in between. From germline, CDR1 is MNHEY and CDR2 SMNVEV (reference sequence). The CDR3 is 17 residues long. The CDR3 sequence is CASSFLLPQGSTYEQYF. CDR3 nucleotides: TGTGCCAGCAGTTTCCTTCTCCCGCAGGGATCCACCTACGAGCAGTACTTC.

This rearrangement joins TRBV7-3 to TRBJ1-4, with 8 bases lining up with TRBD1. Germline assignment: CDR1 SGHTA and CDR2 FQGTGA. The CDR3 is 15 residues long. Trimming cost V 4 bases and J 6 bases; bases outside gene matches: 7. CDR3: CASSSSGGGDEKLFF. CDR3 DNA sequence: TGTGCCAGCAGCTCATCAGGGGGCGGCGATGAAAAACTGTTTTTT. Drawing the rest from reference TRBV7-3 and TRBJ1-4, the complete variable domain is GAGVSQTPSNKVTEKGKYVELRCDPISGHTALYWYRQSLGQGPEFLIYFQGTGAADDSGLPNDRFFAVRPEGSVSTLKIQRTERGDSAVYLCASSSSGGGDEKLFFGSGTQLSVL.

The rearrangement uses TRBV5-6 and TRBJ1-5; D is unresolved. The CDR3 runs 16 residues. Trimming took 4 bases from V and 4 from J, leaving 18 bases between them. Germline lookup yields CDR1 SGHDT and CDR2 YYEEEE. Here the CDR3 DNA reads TGTGCCAGCAGCACCAGGACTGCCTCGAGGAATCAGCCCCAGCATTTT. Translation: CASSTRTASRNQPQHF.

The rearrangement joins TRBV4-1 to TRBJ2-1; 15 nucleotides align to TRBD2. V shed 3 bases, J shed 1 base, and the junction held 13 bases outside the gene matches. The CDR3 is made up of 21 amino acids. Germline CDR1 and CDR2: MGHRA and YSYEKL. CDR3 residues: CASSQPRTSGRAKRSYNEQFF. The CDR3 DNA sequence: TGCGCCAGCAGCCAGCCCCGGACTAGCGGGAGGGCCAAGAGGTCCTACAATGAGCAGTTCTTC.

The CDR3 DNA follows: TGTGCCAGTAGTATACGGCAGGGGGTGGGAAATCAGCCCCAGCATTTT. It yields the protein CASSIRQGVGNQPQHF. The rearrangement uses TRBV19 and TRBJ1-5, with TRBD1 matching 7 bases. The length of the CDR3 is 16 residues. Trimming at V came to 2 bases and at J to 4 bases, leaving 8 bases not matched to a gene. Germline CDR1 is LNHDA and CDR2 is SQIVND (reference sequence).

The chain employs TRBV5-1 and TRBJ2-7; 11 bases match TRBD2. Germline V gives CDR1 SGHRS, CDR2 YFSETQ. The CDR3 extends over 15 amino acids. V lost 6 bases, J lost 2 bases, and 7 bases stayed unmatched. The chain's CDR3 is CASNLGLAATYEQYF. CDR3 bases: TGCGCCAGCAACCTGGGACTAGCGGCAACCTACGAGCAGTACTTC.

For the CDR3, the DNA is TGTGCCAGCAGTGAAACTCCAGGGCTAGCGGGAGGGAACGAGCAGTACTTC. It translates to CASSETPGLAGGNEQYF. J is TRBJ2-7 and V is TRBV2, with 12 bases matching TRBD2. Unmatched junction bases numbered 10, after V lost 2 bases and J lost 5 bases. The CDR3 spans 17 residues. Germline CDR1 is SNHLY and CDR2 is FYNNEI.

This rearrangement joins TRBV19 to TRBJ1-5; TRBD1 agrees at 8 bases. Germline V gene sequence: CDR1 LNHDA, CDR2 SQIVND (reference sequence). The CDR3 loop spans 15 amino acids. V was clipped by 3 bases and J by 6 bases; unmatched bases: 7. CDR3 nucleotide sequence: TGTGCCAGTAGTATCGGGCAGGGGGCCGGTCAGCCCCAGCATTTT. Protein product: CASSIGQGAGQPQHF.

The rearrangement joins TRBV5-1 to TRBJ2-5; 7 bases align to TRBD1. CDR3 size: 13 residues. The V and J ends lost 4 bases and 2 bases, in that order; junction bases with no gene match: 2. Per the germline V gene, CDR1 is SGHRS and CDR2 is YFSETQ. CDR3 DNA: TGCGCCAGCAGCCAGGACAGGCAAGAGACCCAGTACTTC. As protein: CASSQDRQETQYF.